This TCR beta chain was identified in a study of T cell clones after liver transplantation. In the study overall: Three of eight recipients were HCV-positive; others had non-autoimmune, non-viral indications. Until 12-24 months post-transplant, subjects got standard immunosuppression and no induction. Study observations and caveats: Donor-reactive sequences fell more than third party-reactive ones, suggesting partial deletion. Conclusions were preliminary, with small, heterogeneous patient groups.

Measured with immunoSEQ multiplex PCR; TCRdb has only the in-frame clones, and not every one. The repertoire holds 50,000 or so clones, with roughly nine tenths as singletons. In this sample, this clone turned up a few times. Its antigen is still unknown. One end of the junction fails to match germline, which may point to a read error. The material sequenced was CD8+ T cells from blood, taken 12 months after liver transplant. The sequence came from a human patient who received a liver transplant. The graft donor may have given rise to some T cells.

The CDR3 sequence is CASSHILATPQATQYF. In DNA, the CDR3 is TGTGCCAGCAGCCACATTCTCGCGACTCCCCAAGCGACCCAGTACTTC. The chain carries TRBV7-2 and TRBJ2-5; D is ambiguous. Germline loops: CDR1 SGHTA, CDR2 FQGNSA. This CDR3 spans 16 amino acids.